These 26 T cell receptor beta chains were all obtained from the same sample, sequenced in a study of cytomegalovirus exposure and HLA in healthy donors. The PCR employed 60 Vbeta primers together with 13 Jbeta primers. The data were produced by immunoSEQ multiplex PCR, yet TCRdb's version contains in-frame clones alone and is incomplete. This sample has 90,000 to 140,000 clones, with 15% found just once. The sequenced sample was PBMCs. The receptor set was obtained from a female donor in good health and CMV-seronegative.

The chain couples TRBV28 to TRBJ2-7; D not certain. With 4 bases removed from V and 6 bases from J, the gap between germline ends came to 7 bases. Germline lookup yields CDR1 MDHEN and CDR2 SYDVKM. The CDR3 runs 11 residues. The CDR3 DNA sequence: TGTGCCAGCAGTTCCCCGGGCGAGCAGTACTTC. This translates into CASSSPGEQYF.

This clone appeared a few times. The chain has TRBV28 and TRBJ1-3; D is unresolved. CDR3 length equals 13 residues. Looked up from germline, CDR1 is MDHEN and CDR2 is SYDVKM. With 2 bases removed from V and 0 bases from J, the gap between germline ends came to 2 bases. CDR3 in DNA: TGTGCCAGCAGTTTACTCTCTGGAAACACCATATATTTT. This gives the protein CASSLLSGNTIYF.

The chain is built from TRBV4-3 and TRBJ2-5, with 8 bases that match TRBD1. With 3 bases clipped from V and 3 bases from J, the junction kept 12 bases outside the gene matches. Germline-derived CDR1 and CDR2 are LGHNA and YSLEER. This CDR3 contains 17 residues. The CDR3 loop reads CASSQTGVDLVKETQYF. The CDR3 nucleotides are TGCGCCAGCAGCCAGACAGGGGTTGACCTAGTAAAAGAGACCCAGTACTTC.

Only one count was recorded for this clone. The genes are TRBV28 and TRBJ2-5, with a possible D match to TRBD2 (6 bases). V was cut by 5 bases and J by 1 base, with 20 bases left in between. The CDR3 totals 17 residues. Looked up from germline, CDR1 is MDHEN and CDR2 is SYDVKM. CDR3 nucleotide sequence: TGTGCCAGCAGTCAAGGGCTCGGGGGAGGCCCCCAAGAGACCCAGTACTTC. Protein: CASSQGLGGGPQETQYF.

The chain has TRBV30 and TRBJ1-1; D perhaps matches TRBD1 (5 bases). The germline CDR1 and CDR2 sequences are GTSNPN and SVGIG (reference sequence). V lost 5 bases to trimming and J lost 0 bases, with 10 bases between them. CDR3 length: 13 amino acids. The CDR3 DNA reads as TGTGCCTGGGGGCCGGGGGTGAACACTGAAGCTTTCTTT. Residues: CAWGPGVNTEAFF.

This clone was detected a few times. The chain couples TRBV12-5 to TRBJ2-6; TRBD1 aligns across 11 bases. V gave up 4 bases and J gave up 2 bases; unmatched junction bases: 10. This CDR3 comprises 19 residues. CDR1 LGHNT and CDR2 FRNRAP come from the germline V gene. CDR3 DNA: TGTGCTAGTGGTTCCATCTCCGGGACAGGGGGGACTGGGGCCAACGTCCTGACTTTC. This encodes CASGSISGTGGTGANVLTF.

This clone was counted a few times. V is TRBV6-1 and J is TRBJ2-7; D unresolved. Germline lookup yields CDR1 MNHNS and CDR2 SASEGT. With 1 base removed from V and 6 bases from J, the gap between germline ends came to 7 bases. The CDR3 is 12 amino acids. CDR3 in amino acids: CASSEGDLEQYF. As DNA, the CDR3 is TGTGCCAGCAGTGAAGGAGATCTCGAGCAGTACTTC.

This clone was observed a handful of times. CDR3 in DNA: TGTGCCAGCAGTCGCGGGTACGAGCAGTACTTC. It encodes CASSRGYEQYF. The chain is built from TRBV25-1 and TRBJ2-7, with a weak D call TRBD2 (5 bases). Germline lookup yields CDR1 MGHDK and CDR2 SYGVNS. The V gene lost 5 bases and the J gene lost 4 bases, with 6 bases spanning the gap. CDR3 size: 11 residues.

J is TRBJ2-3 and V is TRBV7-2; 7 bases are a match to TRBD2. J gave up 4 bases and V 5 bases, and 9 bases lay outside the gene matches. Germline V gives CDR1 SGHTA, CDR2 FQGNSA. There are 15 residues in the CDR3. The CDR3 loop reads CASSEHALAADTQYF. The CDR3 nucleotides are TGTGCCAGCAGCGAGCATGCTCTAGCGGCAGATACGCAGTATTTT.

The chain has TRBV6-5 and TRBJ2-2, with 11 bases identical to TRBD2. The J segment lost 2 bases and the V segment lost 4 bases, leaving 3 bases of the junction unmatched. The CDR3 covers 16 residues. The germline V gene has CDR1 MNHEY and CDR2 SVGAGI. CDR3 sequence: CASSWGLADNTGELFF. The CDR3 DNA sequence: TGTGCCAGCAGTTGGGGACTAGCGGATAACACCGGGGAGCTGTTTTTT.

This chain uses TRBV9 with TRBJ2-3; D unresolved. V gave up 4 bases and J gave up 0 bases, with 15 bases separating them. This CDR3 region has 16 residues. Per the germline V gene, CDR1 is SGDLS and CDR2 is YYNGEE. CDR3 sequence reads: CASSTTILASTDTQYF. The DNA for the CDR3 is TGTGCCAGCAGCACAACGATCCTTGCTAGCACAGATACGCAGTATTTT.

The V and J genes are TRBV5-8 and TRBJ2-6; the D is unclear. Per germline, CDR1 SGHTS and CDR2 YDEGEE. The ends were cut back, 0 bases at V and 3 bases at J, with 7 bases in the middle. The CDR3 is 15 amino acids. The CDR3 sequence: CASSLEGDGANVLTF. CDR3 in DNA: TGTGCCAGCAGCTTGGAAGGAGATGGGGCCAACGTCCTGACTTTC.

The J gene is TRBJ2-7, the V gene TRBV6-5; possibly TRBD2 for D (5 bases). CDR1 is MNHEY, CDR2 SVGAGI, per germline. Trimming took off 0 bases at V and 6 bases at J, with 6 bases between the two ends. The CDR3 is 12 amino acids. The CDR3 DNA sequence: TGTGCCAGCAGTTACTCTGGGAGCGAGCAGTACTTC. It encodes CASSYSGSEQYF.

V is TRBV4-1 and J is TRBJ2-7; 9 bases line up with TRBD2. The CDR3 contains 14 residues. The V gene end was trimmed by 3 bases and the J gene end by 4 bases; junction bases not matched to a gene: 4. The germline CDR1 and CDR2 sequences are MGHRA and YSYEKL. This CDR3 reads CASSQVAGAYEQYF. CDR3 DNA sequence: TGCGCCAGCAGCCAGGTAGCGGGAGCTTACGAGCAGTACTTC.

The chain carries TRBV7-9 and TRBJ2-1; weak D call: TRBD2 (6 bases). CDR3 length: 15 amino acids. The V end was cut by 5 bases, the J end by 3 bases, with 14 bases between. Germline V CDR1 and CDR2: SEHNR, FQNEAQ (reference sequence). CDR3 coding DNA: TGTGCCAGCAGCCGGGGTCGGGAGCGCTACAATGAGCAGTTCTTC. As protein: CASSRGRERYNEQFF. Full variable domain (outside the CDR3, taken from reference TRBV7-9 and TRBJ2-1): DTGVSQNPRHKITKRGQNVTFRCDPISEHNRLYWYRQTLGQGPEFLTYFQNEAQLEKSRLLSDRFSAERPKGSFSTLEIQRTEQGDSAMYLCASSRGRERYNEQFFGPGTRLTVL.

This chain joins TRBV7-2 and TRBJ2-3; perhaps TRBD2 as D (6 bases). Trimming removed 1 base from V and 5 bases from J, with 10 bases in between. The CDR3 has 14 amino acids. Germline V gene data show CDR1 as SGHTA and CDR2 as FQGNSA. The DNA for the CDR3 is TGTGCCAGCAGCTTAGGTGGCGGGGTAGATACGCAGTATTTT. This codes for CASSLGGGVDTQYF.

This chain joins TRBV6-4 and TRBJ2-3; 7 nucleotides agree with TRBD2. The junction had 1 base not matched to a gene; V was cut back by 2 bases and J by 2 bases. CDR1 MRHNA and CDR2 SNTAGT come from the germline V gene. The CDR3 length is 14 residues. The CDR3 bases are TGTGCCAGCAGTGACGGGACTAACACAGATACGCAGTATTTT. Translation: CASSDGTNTDTQYF.

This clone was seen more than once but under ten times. In DNA, the CDR3 is TGCGCCAGCAGTGACCACCGGGGGGGCCGGGAGACCCAGTACTTC. Translating it yields CASSDHRGGRETQYF. This chain joins TRBV10-1 and TRBJ2-5; 8 bases are a match to TRBD2. The V gene's germline CDR1 is WNHNN and CDR2 SYGVQD (reference sequence). The junction had 8 bases not matched to a gene; V was cut back by 3 bases and J by 5 bases. The CDR3 has 15 amino acids.

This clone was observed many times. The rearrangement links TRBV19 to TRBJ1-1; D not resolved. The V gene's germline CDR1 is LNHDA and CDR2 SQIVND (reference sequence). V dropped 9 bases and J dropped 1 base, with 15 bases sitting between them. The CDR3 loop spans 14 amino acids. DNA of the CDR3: TGTGCCAGCCACTTACGGGAGGGGAACACTGAAGCTTTCTTT. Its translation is CASHLREGNTEAFF. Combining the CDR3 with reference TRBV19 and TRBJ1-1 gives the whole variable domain DGGITQSPKYLFRKEGQNVTLSCEQNLNHDAMYWYRQDPGQGLRLIYYSQIVNDFQKGDIAEGYSVSREKKESFPLTVTSAQKNPTAFYLCASHLREGNTEAFFGQGTRLTVV.

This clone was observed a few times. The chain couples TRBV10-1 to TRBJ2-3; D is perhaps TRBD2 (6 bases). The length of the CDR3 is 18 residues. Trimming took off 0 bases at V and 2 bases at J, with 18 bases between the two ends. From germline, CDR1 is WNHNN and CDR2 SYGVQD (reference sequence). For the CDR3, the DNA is TGCGCCAGCAGTGAGTCTATCCTTAGACTAGACCCCACAGATACGCAGTATTTT. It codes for CASSESILRLDPTDTQYF.

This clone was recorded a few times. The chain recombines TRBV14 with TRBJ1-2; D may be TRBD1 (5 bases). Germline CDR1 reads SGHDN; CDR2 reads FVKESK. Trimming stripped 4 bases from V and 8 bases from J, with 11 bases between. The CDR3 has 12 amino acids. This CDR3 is CASSPRGFGYTF. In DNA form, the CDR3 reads TGTGCCAGCAGCCCTCGGGGGTTCGGCTACACCTTC.

The CDR3 nucleotides read TGCGCCAGCAGCCAAGACCCGACTCCCACTGGCGGGGAGCTGTTTTTT. As protein: CASSQDPTPTGGELFF. The chain uses TRBV4-3 and TRBJ2-2, with D unresolved. CDR1 and CDR2 (germline): LGHNA, YSLEER. The germline V and J ends were trimmed by 0 bases and 7 bases, with 15 bases remaining between them. The CDR3 totals 16 residues.

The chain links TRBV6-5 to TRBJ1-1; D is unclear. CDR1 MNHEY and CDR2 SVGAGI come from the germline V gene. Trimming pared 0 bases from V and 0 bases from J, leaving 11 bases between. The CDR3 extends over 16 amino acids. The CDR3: CASSYSEGTLNTEAFF. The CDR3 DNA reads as TGTGCCAGCAGTTACTCGGAGGGAACCCTGAACACTGAAGCTTTCTTT.

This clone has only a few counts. In DNA form, the CDR3 reads TGTGCCAGCTCACCCGGACAGGGGGCCGATAGCAATCAGCCCCAGCATTTT. It codes for CASSPGQGADSNQPQHF. The chain combines TRBV18 with TRBJ1-5; 11 nucleotides match TRBD1. V was clipped by 3 bases and J by 0 bases; unmatched bases: 4. This CDR3 spans 17 amino acids. Germline loops: CDR1 KGHSH, CDR2 LQKENI. Variable domain in full (rest from reference TRBV18 and TRBJ1-5): NAGVMQNPRHLVRRRGQEARLRCSPMKGHSHVYWYRQLPEEGLKFMVYLQKENIIDESGMPKERFSAEFPKEGPSILRIQQVVRGDSAAYFCASSPGQGADSNQPQHFGDGTRLSIL.

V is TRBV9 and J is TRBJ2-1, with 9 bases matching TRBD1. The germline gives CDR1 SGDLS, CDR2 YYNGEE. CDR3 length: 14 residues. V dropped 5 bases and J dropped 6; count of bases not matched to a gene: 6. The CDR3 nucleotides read TGTGCCAGCAGTCCGGGGGACAGGGTCAATGAGCAGTTCTTC. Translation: CASSPGDRVNEQFF.

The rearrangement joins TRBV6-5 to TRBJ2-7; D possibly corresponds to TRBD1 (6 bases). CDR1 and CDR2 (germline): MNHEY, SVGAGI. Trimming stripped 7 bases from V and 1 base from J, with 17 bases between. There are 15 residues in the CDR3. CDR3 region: CASTGPGVGSYEQYF. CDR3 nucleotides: TGTGCCAGCACCGGCCCAGGGGTTGGTTCCTACGAGCAGTACTTC.